The T cell receptor (beta chain) under discussion was sequenced for a study of T cell repertoires and HLA-DP antigens. Findings and limits, study-wide: Against both alloantigens, CD137+ clonality was similar, roughly 0.39.

Some clones are missing from TCRdb's copy, which holds only in-frame ones; the method was immunoSEQ multiplex PCR. The sample has 65,000 to 90,000 clones; around 80% are singletons. Germline V gene sequence: CDR1 ENHRY, CDR2 SYGVKD. This CDR3 contains 16 residues. V gave up 4 bases and J gave up 0 bases; unmatched junction bases: 4. On this clone itself: Its specificity is unknown.

The rearrangement links TRBV10-3 to TRBJ2-3; 10 bases map to TRBD1. Sequenced material: CD4+ T cells from PBMCs. The TCR comes from a man aged 55 to 70 in good health and CMV-seronegative. CDR3 loop: CAISGGQGISTDTQYF. CDR3 nucleotides: TGTGCCATCAGTGGGGGACAGGGGATTAGCACAGATACGCAGTATTTT.